Sequencing of this T cell receptor beta chain was carried out in a study of CXCR3-negative and CXCR3-positive naive CD8 T cells. Worth noting for this clonotype: Its matching antigen is unknown.

Triplicate sorts of around 300,000 cells per CD8+ subset. It was by 5' RACE with UMI labels that the TRB cDNA libraries were prepared. TCRdb re-called the 5' RACE reads; every CDR3 protein appears as one record, without DNA. This table holds about 50,000 distinct CDR3 sequences. Study-level results: Naive cells that were CXCR3-positive had more hydrophobic TRB CDR3s (compared with CXCR3-negative naive cells). Fresh PBMCs were used in most assays, and CXCR3 expression partially decreased after cryopreservation. Surface CD5 looked about the same in the naive subsets, so the authors worked out TCR strength from TRB CDR3 properties.

The sequenced sample was naive CXCR3+ CD8+ T cells from blood. The subset here: CD45RO-CCR7+CD27+CD95- naive CD8+ T cells expressing CXCR3 (TNR3+). The clonotype comes from a human donor in good health. Some clones in this sample may be carry-over from other donors' samples.

This CDR3 is CASSSGRSGGHGSTDTQYF. The chain recombines TRBV5-6 with TRBJ2-3; the TCRdb call, TRBD2, lacks DNA for checking. Germline values: CDR1 SGHDT, CDR2 YYEEEE. The CDR3 extends over 19 amino acids. Variable domain in full (rest from reference TRBV5-6 and TRBJ2-3): DAGVTQSPTHLIKTRGQQVTLRCSPKSGHDTVSWYQQALGQGPQFIFQYYEEEERQRGNFPDRFSGHQFPNYSSELNVNALLLGDSALYLCASSSGRSGGHGSTDTQYFGPGTRLTVL.